Shown below are 14 T cell receptor beta chains from a single sample sequenced in a study of T cell responses to AZD1222 COVID-19 vaccine (dated by TCRdb to the early 2020s). Library preparation employed the immunoSEQ multiplex PCR assay. This immuneACCESS table, as held by TCRdb, lists in-frame sequences with V and J called but not all clones. Of the missing ones, under half trace to an unresolved V gene in checked studies; the others have no known cause. The sample records 99,000 or so clones, approximately 90% of which are singletons. The top ten constitute about 3% of the sample. The sample's time point label is to be understood as: baseline before first vaccination. The sequencing used peripheral blood, collected on day 0 of AZD1222 vaccination. These receptors were obtained from an adult in good health.

This clone came up a few times. V and J are TRBV6-5 and TRBJ1-2; 9 nucleotides align to TRBD1. The CDR3 contains 13 residues. The germline CDR1 and CDR2 sequences are MNHEY and SVGAGI. J lost 6 bases, V lost 6 bases, and 5 bases had no gene match. CDR3 protein: CASSQTGGNGYTF. In nucleotides, the CDR3 is TGTGCCAGCAGCCAAACAGGGGGCAATGGCTACACCTTC.

The chain recombines TRBV2 with TRBJ1-5; possibly TRBD1 for D (6 bases). V dropped 8 bases and J dropped 7 bases, with 12 bases sitting between them. The CDR3 runs 12 residues. Germline V CDR1 and CDR2: SNHLY, FYNNEI. The CDR3, as DNA: TGTGCCAGCGAGGGGGGAGGACAGCCCCAGCATTTT. Amino acids: CASEGGGQPQHF.

J is TRBJ1-2 and V is TRBV2, with D maybe TRBD1 (5 bases). The germline V gene has CDR1 SNHLY and CDR2 FYNNEI. This CDR3 comprises 15 residues. Trimming took 3 bases from V and 4 from J, leaving 15 bases between them. In DNA form, the CDR3 reads TGTGCCAGCAGTGACGGGACCGCAGGGTTCTATGGCTACACCTTC. It is translated as CASSDGTAGFYGYTF.

The table lists this clone with a few counts. The rearrangement joins TRBV19 to TRBJ1-5; D perhaps matches TRBD1 (5 bases). CDR1 is LNHDA and CDR2 is SQIVND in the germline V gene (reference sequence). With 4 bases removed from V and 7 bases from J, the gap between germline ends came to 14 bases. This CDR3 contains 14 residues. The DNA of the CDR3 is TGTGCCAGTAGTAATTTCGGGGGAGGACAGCCCCAGCATTTT. Residues: CASSNFGGGQPQHF.

The chain employs TRBV18 and TRBJ2-5; no definite D call. The CDR3 is 14 residues long. The germline V gene encodes CDR1 KGHSH and CDR2 LQKENI. V shed 3 bases and J shed 1 base, with 9 bases lying between them. The CDR3 spells CASSPFRAQETQYF. The CDR3 nucleotides are TGTGCCAGCTCACCTTTTAGGGCCCAAGAGACCCAGTACTTC.

J is TRBJ2-7 and V is TRBV7-2; possibly TRBD1 for D (7 bases). The CDR3 is 14 amino acids. V gave up 9 bases and J gave up 2 bases, with 17 bases separating them. The germline CDR1 and CDR2 sequences are SGHTA and FQGNSA. This chain's CDR3 is CASAGGTQPYEQYF. The CDR3 DNA reads TGTGCCAGTGCAGGGGGGACACAGCCCTACGAGCAGTACTTC.

The chain combines TRBV6-5 with TRBJ2-2, with D possibly matching TRBD1 (5 bases). Trimming pared 2 bases from V and 9 bases from J, leaving 16 bases between. This CDR3 region has 15 residues. Germline CDR1 and CDR2: MNHEY and SVGAGI. For the CDR3, the DNA is TGTGCCAGCAGTTACCCCGGGTCACCAGGGAGGGAGCTGTTTTTT. It encodes CASSYPGSPGRELFF.

In its sample, this clone was seen once. The genes are TRBV10-3 and TRBJ1-1; D gene uncertain. This CDR3 comprises 12 residues. The V end lost 6 bases, the J end lost 4 bases, and 9 bases lay between the germline ends. The germline CDR1 and CDR2 sequences are ENHRY and SYGVKD. CDR3 sequence (DNA): TGTGCCATCAGCTACGACGGCACTGAAGCTTTCTTT. Protein sequence: CAISYDGTEAFF.

The chain joins TRBV15 to TRBJ2-7; unclear D gene. Germline V gives CDR1 LNHNV, CDR2 YYDKDF (reference sequence). CDR3 length: 16 residues. Trimming removed 1 base from V and 7 bases from J, with 20 bases in between. The CDR3 DNA follows: TGTGCCACCAGCAGAGTCCCTGACAAGAACAGACGGGAGCAGTACTTC. Translating gives CATSRVPDKNRREQYF.

The chain recombines TRBV6-4 with TRBJ2-1; no firm D call. The CDR3 extends over 17 amino acids. CDR1 and CDR2 (germline): MRHNA, SNTAGT. V lost 3 bases, J lost 0 bases, and 15 bases lay in between. The CDR3 region has the DNA TGTGCCAGCAGTGATCGACTGCCCCCGGTCTCCTACAATGAGCAGTTCTTC. Protein sequence: CASSDRLPPVSYNEQFF.

This chain joins TRBV5-6 and TRBJ2-7, with 11 bases matching TRBD1. The CDR3 contains 15 residues. CDR1 is SGHDT, CDR2 YYEEEE, per germline. Trimming cost V 0 bases and J 5 bases; bases outside gene matches: 4. The CDR3 here is CASSLGDRGFDEQYF. CDR3 sequence (DNA): TGTGCCAGCAGCTTGGGGGACAGGGGGTTCGACGAGCAGTACTTC.

The count of this clone is one. This chain's CDR3 is CASSVTGGWQPQHF. The CDR3 DNA follows: TGTGCCAGTAGTGTTACAGGGGGCTGGCAGCCCCAGCATTTT. The rearrangement links TRBV19 to TRBJ1-5; TRBD1 aligns across 9 bases. The CDR3 spans 14 residues. Per the germline V gene, CDR1 is LNHDA and CDR2 is SQIVND (reference sequence). V trimming: 5 bases; J trimming: 7 bases; junction bases outside the gene matches: 6. Looking up the rest from reference TRBV19 and TRBJ1-5 gives the full variable domain: DGGITQSPKYLFRKEGQNVTLSCEQNLNHDAMYWYRQDPGQGLRLIYYSQIVNDFQKGDIAEGYSVSREKKESFPLTVTSAQKNPTAFYLCASSVTGGWQPQHFGDGTRLSIL.

The CDR3 sequence is CASSPRKKDRDSYNEQFF. The CDR3 DNA reads TGCGCCAGCAGTCCAAGAAAGAAAGACAGGGACTCATACAATGAGCAGTTCTTC. The V and J genes are TRBV23-1 and TRBJ2-1; D possibly corresponds to TRBD1 (7 bases). TRBV23-1 is classed as an ORF, of uncertain function. V was cut by 4 bases and J by 4 bases, with 23 bases left in between. The CDR3 is 18 residues long.

This clone was counted a single time. This sequence joins TRBV28 and TRBJ2-7; D uncertain. Germline-derived CDR1 and CDR2 are MDHEN and SYDVKM. V was shortened by 7 bases and J by 7 bases, with 11 bases between the two germline ends. This CDR3 is built from 11 residues. The DNA of the CDR3 is TGTGCCAGCACTACCGTGGGGGAGCAGTACGTC. Translating it yields CASTTVGEQYV.